These T cell receptor beta chains were read from a single sample in a study of blood T cell repertoires in COVID-19. Sequenced by immunoSEQ multiplex PCR; TCRdb stores in-frame clones only, minus some. The sample records around 70,000 clones, roughly 84% being singletons. Sequencing used peripheral blood. The receptors originated from a woman aged 18 to 35 with acute or convalescent COVID-19. Both conserved end residues are part of each CDR3. The D gene is left open where the match is weak. Rows give clone size only sometimes, using once, few, many, or a class for an expanded clone.

v_gene: TRBV19; d_gene: TRBD1; j_gene: TRBJ1-1; abundance: -; CDR3aa: CASRRLQGAVNTEAFF; CDR3nt: TGTGCCAGTAGACGATTACAGGGGGCGGTGAACACTGAAGCTTTCTTT
v_gene: TRBV6-5; d_gene: -; j_gene: TRBJ2-1; abundance: -; CDR3aa: CASSLDSSPYNEQFF; CDR3nt: TGTGCCAGCAGTCTTGACTCCTCACCTTACAATGAGCAGTTCTTC
v_gene: TRBV7-6; d_gene: -; j_gene: TRBJ2-2; abundance: -; CDR3aa: CASSLAGTTNTGELFF; CDR3nt: TGTGCCAGCAGCTTAGCCGGGACAACAAACACCGGGGAGCTGTTTTTT
v_gene: TRBV7-2; d_gene: TRBD1; j_gene: TRBJ2-4; abundance: -; CDR3aa: CASSLDRGDIQYF; CDR3nt: TGTGCCAGCAGCTTAGACAGGGGGGACATTCAGTACTTC
v_gene: TRBV6-5; d_gene: -; j_gene: TRBJ1-5; abundance: -; CDR3aa: CASRANSNQPQHF; CDR3nt: TGTGCCAGCAGGGCAAACAGCAATCAGCCCCAGCATTTT
v_gene: TRBV7-9; d_gene: -; j_gene: TRBJ1-1; abundance: few; CDR3aa: CASSWGQNTEAFF; CDR3nt: TGTGCCAGCAGTTGGGGCCAAAACACTGAAGCTTTCTTT
v_gene: TRBV4-1; d_gene: TRBD2; j_gene: TRBJ2-1; abundance: -; CDR3aa: CASSQSHGAGGPNEQFF; CDR3nt: TGCGCCAGCAGCCAATCCCACGGGGCGGGGGGGCCGAATGAGCAGTTCTTC
v_gene: TRBV19; d_gene: TRBD2; j_gene: TRBJ2-1; abundance: -; CDR3aa: CASSIASGYNEQFF; CDR3nt: TGTGCCAGTAGTATAGCTAGCGGCTACAATGAGCAGTTCTTC
v_gene: TRBV3-1/TRBV3-2; d_gene: -; j_gene: TRBJ1-1; abundance: -; CDR3aa: CASSQFRDTEAFF; CDR3nt: TGTGCCAGCAGCCAATTCCGGGACACTGAAGCTTTCTTT
v_gene: TRBV3-1/TRBV3-2; d_gene: TRBD2; j_gene: TRBJ2-1; abundance: -; CDR3aa: CASSPPGLAGSGEQFF; CDR3nt: TGTGCCAGCAGCCCTCCGGGACTAGCGGGGTCCGGGGAGCAGTTCTTC
v_gene: TRBV7-2; d_gene: -; j_gene: TRBJ2-3; abundance: -; CDR3aa: CASSLGGGGGTDTQYF; CDR3nt: TGTGCCAGCAGCCTGGGGGGGGGCGGCGGGACAGATACGCAGTATTTT
v_gene: TRBV7-2; d_gene: TRBD1; j_gene: TRBJ1-1; abundance: -; CDR3aa: CASSLGGQGARAAFF; CDR3nt: TGTGCCAGCAGCTTGGGGGGACAGGGGGCTCGGGCGGCTTTCTTT
v_gene: TRBV10-3; d_gene: TRBD1; j_gene: TRBJ1-2; abundance: -; CDR3aa: CAISETTGGANYGYTF; CDR3nt: TGTGCCATCAGTGAAACCACAGGGGGCGCTAACTATGGCTACACCTTC
v_gene: TRBV6-6; d_gene: TRBD1; j_gene: TRBJ1-2; abundance: -; CDR3aa: CASSYYRGNYGYTF; CDR3nt: TGTGCCAGCAGTTACTACAGGGGCAACTATGGCTACACCTTC
v_gene: TRBV28; d_gene: TRBD1; j_gene: TRBJ1-2; abundance: -; CDR3aa: CASSGMWGQGLYGYTF; CDR3nt: TGTGCCAGCAGCGGCATGTGGGGACAGGGGTTGTATGGCTACACCTTC
v_gene: TRBV19; d_gene: -; j_gene: TRBJ1-1; abundance: -; CDR3aa: CASNNRAGKTEAFF; CDR3nt: TGTGCCAGTAATAACAGGGCTGGGAAGACTGAAGCTTTCTTT
v_gene: TRBV5-1; d_gene: TRBD2; j_gene: TRBJ2-1; abundance: -; CDR3aa: CASSFELAGSYNEQFF; CDR3nt: TGCGCCAGCAGCTTTGAGTTAGCGGGATCCTACAATGAGCAGTTCTTC
v_gene: TRBV24-1; d_gene: TRBD2; j_gene: TRBJ2-2; abundance: -; CDR3aa: CATSDGTSPGELFF; CDR3nt: TGTGCCACCAGCGACGGGACTAGTCCGGGGGAGCTGTTTTTT
v_gene: TRBV6-2/TRBV6-3; d_gene: -; j_gene: TRBJ1-3; abundance: -; CDR3aa: CASSYSNHRISGNTIYF; CDR3nt: TGTGCCAGCAGTTACTCGAACCACAGGATCTCTGGAAACACCATATATTTT
v_gene: TRBV28; d_gene: -; j_gene: TRBJ1-5; abundance: -; CDR3aa: CASSLRDSGNQPQHF; CDR3nt: TGTGCCAGCAGTTTACGGGATTCTGGCAATCAGCCCCAGCATTTT
v_gene: TRBV19; d_gene: TRBD1; j_gene: TRBJ2-7; abundance: -; CDR3aa: CASSMTGTGVTYEQYF; CDR3nt: TGTGCCAGTAGTATGACCGGGACAGGGGTGACCTACGAGCAGTACTTC
v_gene: TRBV7-8; d_gene: -; j_gene: TRBJ1-5; abundance: once; CDR3aa: CASSRTELPNQPQHF; CDR3nt: TGTGCCAGCAGCAGGACAGAACTACCCAATCAGCCCCAGCATTTT
v_gene: TRBV6-2/TRBV6-3; d_gene: -; j_gene: TRBJ2-7; abundance: -; CDR3aa: CASSRSSYEQYF; CDR3nt: TGTGCCAGCAGTCGTAGCTCCTACGAGCAGTACTTC